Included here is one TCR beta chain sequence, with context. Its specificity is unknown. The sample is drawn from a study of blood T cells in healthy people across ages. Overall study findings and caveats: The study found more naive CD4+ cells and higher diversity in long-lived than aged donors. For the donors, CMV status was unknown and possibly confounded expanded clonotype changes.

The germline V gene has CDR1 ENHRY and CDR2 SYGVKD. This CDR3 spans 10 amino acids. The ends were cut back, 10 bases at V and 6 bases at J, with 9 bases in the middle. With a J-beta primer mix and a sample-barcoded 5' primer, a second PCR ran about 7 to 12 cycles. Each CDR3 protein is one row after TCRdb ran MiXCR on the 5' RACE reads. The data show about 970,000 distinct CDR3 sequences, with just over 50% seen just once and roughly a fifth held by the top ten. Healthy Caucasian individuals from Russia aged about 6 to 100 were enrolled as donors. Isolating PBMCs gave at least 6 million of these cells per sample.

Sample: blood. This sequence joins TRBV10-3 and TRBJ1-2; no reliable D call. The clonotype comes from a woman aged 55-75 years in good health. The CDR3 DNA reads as TGTGCCACGAGAACGGATGGCTACACCTTC. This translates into CATRTDGYTF.